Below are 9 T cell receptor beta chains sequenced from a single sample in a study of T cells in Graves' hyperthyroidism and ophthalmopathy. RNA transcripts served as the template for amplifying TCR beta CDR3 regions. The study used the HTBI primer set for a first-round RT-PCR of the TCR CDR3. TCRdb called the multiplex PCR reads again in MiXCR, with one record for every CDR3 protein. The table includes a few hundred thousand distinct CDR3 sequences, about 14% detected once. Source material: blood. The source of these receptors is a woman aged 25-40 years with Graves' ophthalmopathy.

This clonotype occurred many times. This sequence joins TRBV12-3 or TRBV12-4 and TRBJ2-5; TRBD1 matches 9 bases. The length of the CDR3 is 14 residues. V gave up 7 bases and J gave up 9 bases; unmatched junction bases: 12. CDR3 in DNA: TGTGCCAGCAAGGACAGGGGCTTTCAAGGGGCCCAGTACTTC. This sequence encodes CASKDRGFQGAQYF.

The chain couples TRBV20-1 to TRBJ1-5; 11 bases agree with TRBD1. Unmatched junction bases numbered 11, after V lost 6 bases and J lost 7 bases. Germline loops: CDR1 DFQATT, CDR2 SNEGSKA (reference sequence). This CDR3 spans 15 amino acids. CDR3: CSAEPPGTGGQPQHF. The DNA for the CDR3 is TGCAGTGCAGAGCCCCCCGGGACAGGGGGGCAGCCCCAGCATTTT.

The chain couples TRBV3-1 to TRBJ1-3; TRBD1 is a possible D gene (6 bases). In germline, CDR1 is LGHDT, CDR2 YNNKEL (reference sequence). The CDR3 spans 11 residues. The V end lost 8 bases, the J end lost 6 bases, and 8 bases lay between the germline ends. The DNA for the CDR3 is TGTGCCAGCGGGGACATAAACACCATATATTTT. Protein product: CASGDINTIYF.

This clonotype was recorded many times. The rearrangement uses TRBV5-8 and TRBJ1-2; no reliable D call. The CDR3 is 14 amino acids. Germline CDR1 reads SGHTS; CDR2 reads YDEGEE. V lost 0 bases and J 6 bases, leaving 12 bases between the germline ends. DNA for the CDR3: TGTGCCAGCAGCTTGGGGCATGAGGGAAATGGCTACACCTTC. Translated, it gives CASSLGHEGNGYTF.

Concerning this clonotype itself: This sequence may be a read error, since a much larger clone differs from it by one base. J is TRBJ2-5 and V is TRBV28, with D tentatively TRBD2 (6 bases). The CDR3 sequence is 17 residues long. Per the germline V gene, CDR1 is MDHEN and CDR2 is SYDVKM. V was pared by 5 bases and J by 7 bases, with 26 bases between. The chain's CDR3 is CASSPTSSWRGWGTQYF. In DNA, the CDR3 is TGTGCCAGCAGTCCGACGAGCTCTTGGAGGGGTTGGGGGACCCAGTACTTC.

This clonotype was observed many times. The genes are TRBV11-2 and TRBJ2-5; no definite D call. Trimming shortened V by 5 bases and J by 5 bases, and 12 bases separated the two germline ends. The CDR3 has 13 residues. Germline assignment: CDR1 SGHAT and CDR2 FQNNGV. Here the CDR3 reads CASSPRNEETQYF. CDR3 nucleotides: TGTGCCAGCAGCCCCCGAAACGAGGAGACCCAGTACTTC.

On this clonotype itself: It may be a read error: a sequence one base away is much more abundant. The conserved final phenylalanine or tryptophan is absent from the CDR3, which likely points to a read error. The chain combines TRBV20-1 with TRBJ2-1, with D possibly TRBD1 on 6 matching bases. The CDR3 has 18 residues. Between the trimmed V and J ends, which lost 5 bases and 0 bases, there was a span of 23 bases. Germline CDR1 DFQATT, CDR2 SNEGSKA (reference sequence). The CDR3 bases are TGCAGTGCTCATGACCGTACGGGACACTCTAGCTCCTACAATGAGCAGTTCTCC. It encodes CSAHDRTGHSSSYNEQFS.

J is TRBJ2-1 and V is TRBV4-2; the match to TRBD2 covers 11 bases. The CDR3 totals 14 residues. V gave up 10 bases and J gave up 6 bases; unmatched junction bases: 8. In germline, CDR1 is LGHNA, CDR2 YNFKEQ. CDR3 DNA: TGTGCCACCAGTCGGACTAGCGGGTTCAATGAGCAGTTCTTC. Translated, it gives CATSRTSGFNEQFF.

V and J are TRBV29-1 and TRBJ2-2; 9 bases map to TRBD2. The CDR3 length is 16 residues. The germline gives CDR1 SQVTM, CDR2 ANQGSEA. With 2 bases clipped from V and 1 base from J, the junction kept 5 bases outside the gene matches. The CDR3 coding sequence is TGCAGCGTTGAACCAGAGCGGGGGGTGAACACCGGGGAGCTGTTTTTT. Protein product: CSVEPERGVNTGELFF.